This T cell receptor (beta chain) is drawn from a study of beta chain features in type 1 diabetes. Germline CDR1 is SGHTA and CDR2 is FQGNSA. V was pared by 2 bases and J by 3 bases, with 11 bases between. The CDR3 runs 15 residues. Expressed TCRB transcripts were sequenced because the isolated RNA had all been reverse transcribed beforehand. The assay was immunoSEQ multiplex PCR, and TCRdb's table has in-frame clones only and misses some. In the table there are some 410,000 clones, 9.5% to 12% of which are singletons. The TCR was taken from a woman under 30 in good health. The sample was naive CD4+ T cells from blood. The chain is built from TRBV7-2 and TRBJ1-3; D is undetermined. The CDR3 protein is CASSLIHGVGNTIYF. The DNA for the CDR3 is TGTGCCAGCAGCTTAATTCACGGGGTTGGAAACACCATATATTTT.